Listed below are T cell receptor beta chains from one sample, sequenced in a study of T cell responses to AZD1222 COVID-19 vaccine. Clones were read by immunoSEQ multiplex PCR, and TCRdb kept only the in-frame ones, dropping some. The table shows some 130,000 clones, with around 93% occurring only once. The sample consisted of peripheral blood, taken on day 0 of AZD1222 vaccination. These receptors were obtained from an adult in good health. The CDR3 runs from the conserved cysteine through the conserved F or W. The D gene is left open where the match is weak. Size values are once, few and many counts, or a class for expanded clones, and some rows have none.

j_call: TRBJ2-5; v_call: TRBV4-1; cdr3_length: 16; d_call: NA; clone_size: NA; cdr3_aa: CASSQESWAGQETQYF; cdr3_nt: TGCGCCAGCAGCCAAGAATCCTGGGCAGGCCAAGAGACCCAGTACTTC
j_call: TRBJ2-1; v_call: TRBV5-1; cdr3_length: 16; d_call: TRBD2; clone_size: few; cdr3_aa: CASSVLAGANYNEQFF; cdr3_nt: TGCGCCAGCAGCGTACTAGCGGGAGCGAACTACAATGAGCAGTTCTTC
j_call: TRBJ2-3; v_call: TRBV2; cdr3_length: 14; d_call: NA; clone_size: NA; cdr3_aa: CASSVAGYTDTQYF; cdr3_nt: TGTGCCAGCAGTGTTGCGGGGTACACAGATACGCAGTATTTT
j_call: TRBJ2-1; v_call: TRBV3-1/TRBV3-2; cdr3_length: 13; d_call: NA; clone_size: NA; cdr3_aa: CASSPSRWNEQFF; cdr3_nt: TGTGCCAGCAGCCCGTCCCGATGGAATGAGCAGTTCTTC
j_call: TRBJ1-2; v_call: TRBV6-5; cdr3_length: 13; d_call: NA; clone_size: NA; cdr3_aa: CASSSRTLYGYTF; cdr3_nt: TGTGCCAGCAGCTCTCGGACGTTGTATGGCTACACCTTC
j_call: TRBJ2-5; v_call: TRBV7-3; cdr3_length: 13; d_call: NA; clone_size: NA; cdr3_aa: CASSSLRQETQYF; cdr3_nt: TGTGCCAGCAGCTCCCTCCGTCAAGAGACCCAGTACTTC
j_call: TRBJ1-5; v_call: TRBV21-1; cdr3_length: 19; d_call: NA; clone_size: NA; cdr3_aa: CASSSESGQRIDSNQPQHF; cdr3_nt: TGTGCCAGCAGCTCAGAATCGGGACAGAGGATTGATAGCAATCAGCCCCAGCATTTT
j_call: TRBJ1-5; v_call: TRBV4-1; cdr3_length: 15; d_call: NA; clone_size: once; cdr3_aa: CASSQVYRGNQPQHF; cdr3_nt: TGCGCCAGCAGCCAAGTTTACCGGGGCAATCAGCCCCAGCATTTT
j_call: TRBJ2-3; v_call: TRBV9; cdr3_length: 14; d_call: TRBD2; clone_size: NA; cdr3_aa: CASRPSGGEYTQYF; cdr3_nt: TGTGCCAGCAGACCTAGCGGGGGGGAATATACGCAGTATTTT
j_call: TRBJ1-5; v_call: TRBV7-8; cdr3_length: 14; d_call: NA; clone_size: NA; cdr3_aa: CASSLGRSNQPQHF; cdr3_nt: TGTGCCAGCAGCTTAGGGCGAAGCAATCAGCCCCAGCATTTT
j_call: TRBJ1-1; v_call: TRBV2; cdr3_length: 13; d_call: NA; clone_size: NA; cdr3_aa: CASSQQGNTEAFF; cdr3_nt: TGTGCCAGCAGCCAACAGGGGAACACTGAAGCTTTCTTT
j_call: TRBJ1-2; v_call: TRBV5-1; cdr3_length: 16; d_call: NA; clone_size: NA; cdr3_aa: CASSLVRVRTASGYTF; cdr3_nt: TGCGCCAGCAGCTTGGTACGTGTAAGGACAGCTTCCGGCTACACCTTC
j_call: TRBJ1-4; v_call: TRBV28; cdr3_length: 14; d_call: NA; clone_size: NA; cdr3_aa: CASTKTGRNEKLFF; cdr3_nt: TGTGCCAGCACCAAGACAGGTCGAAATGAAAAACTGTTTTTT
j_call: TRBJ2-2; v_call: TRBV3-1/TRBV3-2; cdr3_length: 16; d_call: NA; clone_size: NA; cdr3_aa: CASSPNFGTHTGELFF; cdr3_nt: TGTGCCAGCAGCCCCAATTTCGGGACTCACACCGGGGAGCTGTTTTTT
j_call: TRBJ1-1; v_call: TRBV7-8; cdr3_length: 15; d_call: TRBD1; clone_size: once; cdr3_aa: CASSTRTGGNTEAFF; cdr3_nt: TGTGCCAGCAGCACCAGGACAGGAGGGAACACTGAAGCTTTCTTT
j_call: TRBJ2-7; v_call: TRBV6-2/TRBV6-3; cdr3_length: 15; d_call: NA; clone_size: few; cdr3_aa: CASSWVGGNPYEQYF; cdr3_nt: TGTGCCAGCAGTTGGGTGGGGGGCAACCCATACGAGCAGTACTTC
j_call: TRBJ2-1; v_call: TRBV11-2; cdr3_length: 16; d_call: TRBD2; clone_size: NA; cdr3_aa: CASSGSGERRHNEQFF; cdr3_nt: TGTGCCAGCAGCGGGAGCGGGGAGCGGCGCCACAATGAGCAGTTCTTC
j_call: TRBJ2-2; v_call: TRBV12-3/TRBV12-4; cdr3_length: 13; d_call: NA; clone_size: NA; cdr3_aa: CASSPSATGELFF; cdr3_nt: TGTGCCAGCAGTCCCTCGGCAACCGGGGAGCTGTTTTTT
j_call: TRBJ1-5; v_call: TRBV18; cdr3_length: 15; d_call: NA; clone_size: NA; cdr3_aa: CASSPGPSAGQPQHF; cdr3_nt: TGTGCCAGCTCACCTGGGCCTTCTGCGGGTCAGCCCCAGCATTTT
j_call: TRBJ2-1; v_call: TRBV9; cdr3_length: 15; d_call: TRBD2; clone_size: NA; cdr3_aa: CASSVGTSGSNEQFF; cdr3_nt: TGTGCCAGCAGCGTCGGGACTAGCGGGAGCAATGAGCAGTTCTTC
j_call: TRBJ2-5; v_call: TRBV2; cdr3_length: 18; d_call: TRBD1; clone_size: NA; cdr3_aa: CASYWDGTGGSFRETQYF; cdr3_nt: TGTGCCAGCTACTGGGACGGGACAGGGGGTTCTTTTCGAGAGACCCAGTACTTC
j_call: TRBJ2-3; v_call: TRBV4-1; cdr3_length: 14; d_call: NA; clone_size: NA; cdr3_aa: CASSQDWVMGTQYF; cdr3_nt: TGCGCCAGCAGCCAAGATTGGGTGATGGGTACGCAGTATTTT
j_call: TRBJ1-4; v_call: TRBV2; cdr3_length: 12; d_call: NA; clone_size: few; cdr3_aa: CASRAPNEELFF; cdr3_nt: TGTGCTAGCCGGGCCCCAAATGAAGAACTGTTTTTT
j_call: TRBJ2-3; v_call: TRBV6-1; cdr3_length: 15; d_call: NA; clone_size: NA; cdr3_aa: CASSEGLTITDTQYF; cdr3_nt: TGTGCCAGCAGTGAAGGACTAACCATCACAGATACGCAGTATTTT
j_call: TRBJ2-1; v_call: TRBV29-1; cdr3_length: 13; d_call: NA; clone_size: once; cdr3_aa: CSVTGSSYNEQFF; cdr3_nt: TGCAGCGTTACAGGGAGCTCCTACAATGAGCAGTTCTTC
j_call: TRBJ2-7; v_call: TRBV2; cdr3_length: 18; d_call: TRBD2; clone_size: NA; cdr3_aa: CASSFSGTSGTSSYEQYF; cdr3_nt: TGTGCCAGCAGTTTTTCCGGGACTAGCGGGACGAGCTCCTACGAGCAGTACTTC
j_call: TRBJ1-5; v_call: TRBV5-1; cdr3_length: 10; d_call: NA; clone_size: NA; cdr3_aa: CAKSNQPQHF; cdr3_nt: TGCGCCAAAAGCAATCAGCCCCAGCATTTT
j_call: TRBJ1-2; v_call: TRBV10-1; cdr3_length: 13; d_call: NA; clone_size: once; cdr3_aa: CASSEPRDYGYTF; cdr3_nt: TGCGCCAGCAGTGAGCCCCGGGACTATGGCTACACCTTC
j_call: TRBJ1-1; v_call: TRBV4-3; cdr3_length: 14; d_call: NA; clone_size: NA; cdr3_aa: CASSQTTGLPEAFF; cdr3_nt: TGCGCCAGCAGCCAGACGACAGGCCTTCCCGAAGCTTTCTTT
j_call: TRBJ2-7; v_call: TRBV2; cdr3_length: 11; d_call: NA; clone_size: NA; cdr3_aa: CASSEFREQYF; cdr3_nt: TGTGCCAGCAGTGAATTCCGGGAGCAGTACTTC
j_call: TRBJ2-5; v_call: TRBV5-1; cdr3_length: 14; d_call: NA; clone_size: NA; cdr3_aa: CASSLTGSKETQYF; cdr3_nt: TGCGCCAGCAGCTTAACAGGGTCCAAAGAGACCCAGTACTTC
j_call: TRBJ2-2; v_call: TRBV9; cdr3_length: 13; d_call: NA; clone_size: NA; cdr3_aa: CASSPRSTGELFF; cdr3_nt: TGTGCCAGCAGCCCCCGTTCCACCGGGGAGCTGTTTTTT
j_call: TRBJ1-1; v_call: TRBV15; cdr3_length: 13; d_call: NA; clone_size: once; cdr3_aa: CATSSEGRTEAFF; cdr3_nt: TGTGCCACCAGCAGCGAGGGGAGAACTGAAGCTTTCTTT
j_call: TRBJ2-1; v_call: TRBV28; cdr3_length: 14; d_call: NA; clone_size: NA; cdr3_aa: CASIGTGWDNEQFF; cdr3_nt: TGTGCCAGCATTGGAACTGGTTGGGACAATGAGCAGTTCTTC
j_call: TRBJ2-3; v_call: TRBV9; cdr3_length: 14; d_call: NA; clone_size: NA; cdr3_aa: CASSARLYTDTQYF; cdr3_nt: TGTGCCAGCAGCGCCAGACTGTACACAGATACGCAGTATTTT
j_call: TRBJ2-4; v_call: TRBV7-9; cdr3_length: 15; d_call: TRBD2; clone_size: NA; cdr3_aa: CASSIYSGEKNIQYF; cdr3_nt: TGTGCCAGCAGCATCTATAGCGGGGAAAAAAACATTCAGTACTTC
j_call: TRBJ1-2; v_call: TRBV2; cdr3_length: 15; d_call: TRBD1; clone_size: NA; cdr3_aa: CASRRTGATIYGYTF; cdr3_nt: TGTGCCAGCAGAAGGACAGGGGCTACCATCTATGGCTACACCTTC
j_call: TRBJ2-5; v_call: TRBV7-8; cdr3_length: 15; d_call: NA; clone_size: NA; cdr3_aa: CASSLGRLPGETQYF; cdr3_nt: TGTGCCAGCAGCTTGGGGCGCCTCCCCGGAGAGACCCAGTACTTC
j_call: TRBJ2-7; v_call: TRBV7-3; cdr3_length: 14; d_call: TRBD2; clone_size: NA; cdr3_aa: CASSPRAGVVEQYF; cdr3_nt: TGTGCCAGCAGCCCCCGGGCGGGGGTGGTCGAGCAGTACTTC
j_call: TRBJ1-2; v_call: TRBV28; cdr3_length: 14; d_call: TRBD1; clone_size: NA; cdr3_aa: CAAGPGGALYGYTF; cdr3_nt: TGTGCCGCCGGACCAGGGGGCGCGCTCTATGGCTACACCTTC
j_call: TRBJ2-5; v_call: TRBV7-8; cdr3_length: 13; d_call: NA; clone_size: NA; cdr3_aa: CASKLIRRETQYF; cdr3_nt: TGTGCCAGCAAGCTAATCCGGCGGGAGACCCAGTACTTC
j_call: TRBJ2-4; v_call: TRBV5-5; cdr3_length: 13; d_call: TRBD1; clone_size: NA; cdr3_aa: CASSLARGDRGYF; cdr3_nt: TGTGCCAGCAGCTTGGCCCGCGGGGACAGGGGGTACTTC
j_call: TRBJ1-5; v_call: TRBV27; cdr3_length: 18; d_call: TRBD1; clone_size: NA; cdr3_aa: CASSFWGFWDRTHQPQHF; cdr3_nt: TGTGCCAGCAGTTTTTGGGGGTTTTGGGACAGGACCCATCAGCCCCAGCATTTT
j_call: TRBJ2-1; v_call: TRBV6-4; cdr3_length: 16; d_call: NA; clone_size: NA; cdr3_aa: CASSGSSGRPYNEQFF; cdr3_nt: TGTGCCAGCAGTGGCTCAAGCGGAAGACCTTACAATGAGCAGTTCTTC
j_call: TRBJ1-1; v_call: TRBV2; cdr3_length: 15; d_call: NA; clone_size: once; cdr3_aa: CASSEGASWGTEAFF; cdr3_nt: TGTGCCAGCAGTGAGGGGGCTTCCTGGGGCACTGAAGCTTTCTTT
j_call: TRBJ2-5; v_call: TRBV12-5; cdr3_length: 16; d_call: NA; clone_size: NA; cdr3_aa: CASGLFTLDIGETQYF; cdr3_nt: TGTGCTAGTGGTTTGTTCACATTGGACATCGGGGAGACCCAGTACTTC
j_call: TRBJ2-1; v_call: TRBV7-6; cdr3_length: 16; d_call: TRBD2; clone_size: NA; cdr3_aa: CASSSIVGLAAHEQFF; cdr3_nt: TGTGCCAGCAGCTCAATCGTCGGCCTAGCGGCACACGAGCAGTTCTTC
j_call: TRBJ1-2; v_call: TRBV5-1; cdr3_length: 12; d_call: NA; clone_size: NA; cdr3_aa: CASSFAQADYTF; cdr3_nt: TGCGCCAGCAGCTTCGCCCAGGCTGACTACACCTTC
j_call: TRBJ1-2; v_call: TRBV3-1/TRBV3-2; cdr3_length: 13; d_call: NA; clone_size: NA; cdr3_aa: CASSQVGTRGYTF; cdr3_nt: TGTGCCAGCAGCCAAGTAGGGACTCGTGGCTACACCTTC
j_call: TRBJ2-7; v_call: TRBV2; cdr3_length: 14; d_call: TRBD2; clone_size: NA; cdr3_aa: CASRPGLTSYEQYF; cdr3_nt: TGTGCCAGCAGACCGGGACTAACAAGCTACGAGCAGTACTTC
j_call: TRBJ2-7; v_call: TRBV11-3; cdr3_length: 15; d_call: NA; clone_size: NA; cdr3_aa: CASSLAGTAYSEQYF; cdr3_nt: TGTGCCAGCAGCTTAGCAGGGACGGCGTACTCCGAGCAGTACTTC
j_call: TRBJ2-7; v_call: TRBV7-8; cdr3_length: 14; d_call: NA; clone_size: NA; cdr3_aa: CASSGRRFGYEQYF; cdr3_nt: TGTGCCAGCAGCGGGCGGAGGTTCGGGTACGAGCAGTACTTC
j_call: TRBJ1-6; v_call: TRBV21-1; cdr3_length: 20; d_call: NA; clone_size: NA; cdr3_aa: CASSKEKGIYEIAYNSPLHF; cdr3_nt: TGTGCCAGCAGCAAAGAAAAAGGGATTTATGAGATCGCCTATAATTCACCCCTCCACTTT
j_call: TRBJ2-1; v_call: TRBV3-1/TRBV3-2; cdr3_length: 16; d_call: NA; clone_size: once; cdr3_aa: CASSQEGAEPMPKQFF; cdr3_nt: TGTGCCAGCAGCCAAGAAGGGGCGGAACCAATGCCGAAGCAGTTCTTC
j_call: TRBJ2-3; v_call: TRBV4-1; cdr3_length: 12; d_call: NA; clone_size: NA; cdr3_aa: CASSQFTDTQYF; cdr3_nt: TGCGCCAGCAGCCAATTCACAGATACGCAGTATTTT